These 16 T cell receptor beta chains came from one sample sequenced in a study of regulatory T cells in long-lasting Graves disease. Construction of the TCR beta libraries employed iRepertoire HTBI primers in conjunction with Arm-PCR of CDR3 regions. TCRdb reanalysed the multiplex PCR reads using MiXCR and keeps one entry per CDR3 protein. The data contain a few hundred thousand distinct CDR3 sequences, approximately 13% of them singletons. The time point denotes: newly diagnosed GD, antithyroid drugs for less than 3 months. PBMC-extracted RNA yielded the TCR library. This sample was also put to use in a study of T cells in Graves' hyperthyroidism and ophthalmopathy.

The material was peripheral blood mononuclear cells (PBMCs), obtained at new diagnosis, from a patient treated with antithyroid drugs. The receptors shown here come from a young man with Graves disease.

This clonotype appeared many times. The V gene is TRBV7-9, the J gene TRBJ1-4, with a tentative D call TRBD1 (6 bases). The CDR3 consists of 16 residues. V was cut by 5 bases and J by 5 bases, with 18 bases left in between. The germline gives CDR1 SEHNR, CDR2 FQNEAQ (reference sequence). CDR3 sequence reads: CASSRHRGRGNEKLFF. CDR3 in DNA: TGTGCCAGCAGCCGTCACCGGGGGCGCGGGAATGAAAAACTGTTTTTT.

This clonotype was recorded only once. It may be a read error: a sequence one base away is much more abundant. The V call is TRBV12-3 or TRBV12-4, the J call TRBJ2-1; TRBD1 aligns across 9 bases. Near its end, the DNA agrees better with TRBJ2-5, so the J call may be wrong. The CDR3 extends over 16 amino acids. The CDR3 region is CASSDQDRGDQETQYF. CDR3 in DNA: TGTGCCAGCAGTGACCAGGACAGGGGAGACCAAGAGACCCAGTACTTC.

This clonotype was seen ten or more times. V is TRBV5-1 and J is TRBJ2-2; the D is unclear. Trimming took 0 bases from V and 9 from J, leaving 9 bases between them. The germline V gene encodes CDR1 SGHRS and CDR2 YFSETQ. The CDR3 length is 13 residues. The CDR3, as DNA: TGCGCCAGCAGCTTGGGCCTTGCCAGGGAGCTGTTTTTT. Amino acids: CASSLGLARELFF. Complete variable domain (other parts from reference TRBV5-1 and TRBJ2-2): KAGVTQTPRYLIKTRGQQVTLSCSPISGHRSVSWYQQTPGQGLQFLFEYFSETQRNKGNFPGRFSGRQFSNSRSEMNVSTLELGDSALYLCASSLGLARELFFGEGSRLTVL.

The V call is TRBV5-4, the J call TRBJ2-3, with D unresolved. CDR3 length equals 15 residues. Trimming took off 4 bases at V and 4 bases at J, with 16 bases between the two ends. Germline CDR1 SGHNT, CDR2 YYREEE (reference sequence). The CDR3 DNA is TGTGCCAGCAGCCCTGGATCTCCAGGCGCAGATACGCAGTATTTT. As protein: CASSPGSPGADTQYF.

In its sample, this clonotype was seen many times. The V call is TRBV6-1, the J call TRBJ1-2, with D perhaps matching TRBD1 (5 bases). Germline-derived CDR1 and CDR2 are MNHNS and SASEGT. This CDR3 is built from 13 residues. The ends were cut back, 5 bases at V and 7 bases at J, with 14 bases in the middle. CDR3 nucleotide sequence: TGTGCCAGCAGTCTTCAGGGAGCTTTTGGCTACACCTTC. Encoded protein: CASSLQGAFGYTF.

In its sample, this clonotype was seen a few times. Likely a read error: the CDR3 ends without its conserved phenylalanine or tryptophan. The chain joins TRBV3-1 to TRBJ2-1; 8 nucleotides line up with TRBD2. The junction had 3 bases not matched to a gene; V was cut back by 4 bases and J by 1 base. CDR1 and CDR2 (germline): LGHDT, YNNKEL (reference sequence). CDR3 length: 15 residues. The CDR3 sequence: CASSRGLGSYNEQFL. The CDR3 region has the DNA TGTGCCAGCAGCCGGGGACTAGGTTCCTACAATGAGCAGTTCCTC.

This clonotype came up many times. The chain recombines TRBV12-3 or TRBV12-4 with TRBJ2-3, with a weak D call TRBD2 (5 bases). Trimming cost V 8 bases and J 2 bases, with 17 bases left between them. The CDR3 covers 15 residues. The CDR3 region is CASAPRQTNTDTQYF. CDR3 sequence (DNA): TGTGCCAGCGCCCCCCGGCAGACTAACACAGATACGCAGTATTTT.

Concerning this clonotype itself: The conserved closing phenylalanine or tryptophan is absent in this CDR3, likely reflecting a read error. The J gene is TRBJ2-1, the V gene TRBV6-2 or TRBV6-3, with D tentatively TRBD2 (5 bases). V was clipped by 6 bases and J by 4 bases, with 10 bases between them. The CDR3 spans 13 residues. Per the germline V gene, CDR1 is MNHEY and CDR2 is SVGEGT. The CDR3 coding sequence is TGTGCCAGCAGCCGGACTGCTTACAATGAGCAGTTCTCC. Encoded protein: CASSRTAYNEQFS.

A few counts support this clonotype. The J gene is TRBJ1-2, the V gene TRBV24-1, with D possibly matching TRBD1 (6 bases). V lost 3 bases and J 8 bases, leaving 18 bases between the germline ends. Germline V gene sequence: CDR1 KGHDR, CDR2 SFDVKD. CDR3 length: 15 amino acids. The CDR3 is CATSDPQGRSSGYTF. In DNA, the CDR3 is TGTGCCACCAGTGATCCTCAGGGGCGATCGAGCGGCTACACCTTC.

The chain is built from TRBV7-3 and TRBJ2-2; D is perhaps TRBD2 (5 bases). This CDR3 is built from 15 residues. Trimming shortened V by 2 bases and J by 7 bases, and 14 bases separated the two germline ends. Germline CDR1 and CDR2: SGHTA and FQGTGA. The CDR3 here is CASSLLGVAGGELFF. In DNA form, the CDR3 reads TGTGCCAGCAGCTTACTCGGAGTCGCGGGCGGGGAGCTGTTTTTT. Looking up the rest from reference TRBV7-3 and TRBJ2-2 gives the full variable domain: GAGVSQTPSNKVTEKGKYVELRCDPISGHTALYWYRQSLGQGPEFLIYFQGTGAADDSGLPNDRFFAVRPEGSVSTLKIQRTERGDSAVYLCASSLLGVAGGELFFGEGSRLTVL.

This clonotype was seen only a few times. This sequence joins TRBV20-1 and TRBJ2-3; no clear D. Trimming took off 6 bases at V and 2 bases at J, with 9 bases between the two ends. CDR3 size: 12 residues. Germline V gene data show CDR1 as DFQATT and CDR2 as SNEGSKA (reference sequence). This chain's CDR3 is CSARYLTDTQYF. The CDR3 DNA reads TGCAGTGCGAGGTATCTCACAGATACGCAGTATTTT.

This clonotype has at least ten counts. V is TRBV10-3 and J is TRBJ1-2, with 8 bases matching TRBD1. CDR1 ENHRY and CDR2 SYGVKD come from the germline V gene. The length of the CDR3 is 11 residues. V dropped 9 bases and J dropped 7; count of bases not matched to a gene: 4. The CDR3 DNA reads TGTGCCATTTGGGGACAGGCTGGCTACACCTTC. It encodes CAIWGQAGYTF.

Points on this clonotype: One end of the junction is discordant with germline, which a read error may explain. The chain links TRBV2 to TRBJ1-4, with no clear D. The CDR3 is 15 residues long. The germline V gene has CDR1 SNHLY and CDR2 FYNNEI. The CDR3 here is CASSATAATNEKLLF. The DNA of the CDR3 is TGTGCCAGCAGCGCTACAGCTGCAACTAATGAAAAACTGCTTTTT.

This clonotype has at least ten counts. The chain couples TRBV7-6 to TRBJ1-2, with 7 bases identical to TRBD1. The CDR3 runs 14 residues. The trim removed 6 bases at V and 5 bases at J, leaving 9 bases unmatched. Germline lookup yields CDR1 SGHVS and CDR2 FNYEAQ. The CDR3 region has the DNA TGTGCCAGCAGGTGGGACAGCGGCCCTTATGGCTACACCTTC. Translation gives CASRWDSGPYGYTF.

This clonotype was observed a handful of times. CDR3 DNA: TGTGCCAGTAGTATCGCCGGGACAGGGGGCAATGAGCAGTTCTTC. It yields the protein CASSIAGTGGNEQFF. The V gene is TRBV19, the J gene TRBJ2-1; 11 bases are a match to TRBD1. CDR3 length: 15 residues. Germline CDR1 and CDR2: LNHDA and SQIVND (reference sequence). V was pared by 3 bases and J by 6 bases, with 4 bases of the junction left unmatched.

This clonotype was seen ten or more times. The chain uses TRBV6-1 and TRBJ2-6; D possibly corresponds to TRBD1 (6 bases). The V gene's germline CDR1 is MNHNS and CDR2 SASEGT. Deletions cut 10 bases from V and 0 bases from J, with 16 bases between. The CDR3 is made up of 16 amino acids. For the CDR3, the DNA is TGTGCCACCAAGGGACATTTCGTCTCTGGGGCCAACGTCCTGACTTTC. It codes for CATKGHFVSGANVLTF.